This passage covers 2 T cell receptor beta chains from one sample sequenced in a study of T cell responses to AZD1222 COVID-19 vaccine. Profiled with immunoSEQ multiplex PCR; TCRdb holds only in-frame clones, not every one. The sample holds approximately 190,000 clones, 85% to 95% seen once. The source material was peripheral blood, sampled 28 days after the second dose of the MenACWY control vaccine. All receptors come from an adult who received the MenACWY meningococcal vaccine as a control.

The chain employs TRBV19 and TRBJ2-3; 7 nucleotides agree with TRBD1. The CDR3 runs to 14 residues. CDR1 and CDR2 (germline): LNHDA, SQIVND (reference sequence). The V segment lost 5 bases and the J segment 2 bases; nucleotides outside the gene matches: 4. The CDR3 reads CASSFTGVTDTQYF. CDR3 DNA sequence: TGTGCCAGTAGTTTCACAGGGGTCACAGATACGCAGTATTTT.

This chain connects TRBV29-1 to TRBJ1-1, with 9 bases fitting TRBD1. The CDR3 loop spans 13 amino acids. V shed 7 bases and J 10 bases; nucleotides not matched to a gene: 13. CDR1 is SQVTM, CDR2 ANQGSEA, per germline. DNA for the CDR3: TGCAGCGGTTCCACAGGGGGCCTAGAGCGAGCTTTCTTT. Translation gives CSGSTGGLERAFF. The variable domain in full, completed from reference TRBV29-1 and TRBJ1-1, reads SAVISQKPSRDICQRGTSLTIQCQVDSQVTMMFWYRQQPGQSLTLIATANQGSEATYESGFVIDKFPISRPNLTFSTLTVSNMSPEDSSIYLCSGSTGGLERAFFGQGTRLTVV.